The 8 T cell receptor beta chains below come from one sample, sequenced in a study of siplizumab effects on memory and regulatory T cells. The protocol was immunoSEQ multiplex PCR, while the TCRdb copy is restricted to in-frame clones and leaves out a portion. This table holds about 100,000 clones, 91% found once. Sequencing was done on a sample of CD4+ T cells sorted from blood. The origin of the receptors is a human donor in good health.

The chain uses TRBV7-9 and TRBJ2-3; possible D gene TRBD1, 6 bases. CDR3 length: 11 residues. The V end lost 8 bases, the J end lost 5 bases, and 8 bases lay between the germline ends. Germline assignment: CDR1 SEHNR and CDR2 FQNEAQ (reference sequence). CDR3 coding DNA: TGTGCCAGCGGGGGCCTAGATACGCAGTATTTT. Translation: CASGGLDTQYF.

The rearrangement joins TRBV21-1 to TRBJ1-5. TRBV21-1 is recorded as a pseudogene. The CDR3 is 14 amino acids. The CDR3 reads CASNPRGGFWPQHF. Here the CDR3 DNA reads TGTGCCAGCAACCCTAGGGGGGGATTTTGGCCCCAGCATTTT.

The chain recombines TRBV19 with TRBJ1-2; no definite D call. Germline lookup yields CDR1 LNHDA and CDR2 SQIVND (reference sequence). Deletions cut 5 bases from V and 4 bases from J, with 5 bases between. The CDR3 sequence is 11 residues long. The CDR3 DNA follows: TGTGCCAGTAGTGGCAGCTATGGCTACACCTTC. This encodes CASSGSYGYTF.

Here the CDR3 reads CASSLVLAGAPSTDTQYF. The CDR3 DNA reads TGTGCCAGCAGCTTGGTACTAGCGGGGGCCCCCAGCACAGATACGCAGTATTTT. V gene TRBV5-6 combines with J gene TRBJ2-3, with 11 bases that match TRBD2. Germline V gene lookup returns CDR1 SGHDT and CDR2 YYEEEE. V gave up 0 bases and J gave up 0 bases; unmatched junction bases: 6. This CDR3 contains 18 residues.

The chain is built from TRBV4-1 and TRBJ2-3; D may correspond to TRBD1 or TRBD2 (5 bases each). Between the trimmed V and J ends, which lost 1 base and 2 bases, there was a span of 10 bases. This CDR3 is 15 amino acids long. In germline, CDR1 is MGHRA, CDR2 YSYEKL. This CDR3 reads CASSQGDGNTDTQYF. The CDR3 DNA is TGCGCCAGCAGCCAAGGGGACGGAAACACAGATACGCAGTATTTT.

The gene calls are TRBV29-1 and TRBJ1-1; D ambiguous. Germline V gives CDR1 SQVTM, CDR2 ANQGSEA. The CDR3 covers 13 residues. V was shortened by 6 bases and J by 1 base, with 12 bases between the two germline ends. The CDR3 coding sequence is TGCAGCGTCCATGCCGGCGGGAACACTGAAGCTTTCTTT. Protein sequence: CSVHAGGNTEAFF.

The chain uses TRBV6-5 and TRBJ1-1, with TRBD1 identical over 7 bases. The V gene end was trimmed by 6 bases and the J gene end by 1 base; junction bases not matched to a gene: 8. The CDR3 length is 15 residues. In germline, CDR1 is MNHEY, CDR2 SVGAGI. The chain's CDR3 is CASRAGQERNTEAFF. The CDR3 bases are TGTGCCAGCAGGGCCGGACAGGAGAGGAACACTGAAGCTTTCTTT.

The rearrangement joins TRBV5-4 to TRBJ1-3, with 8 bases identical to TRBD1. CDR3 size: 16 residues. V trimming: 3 bases; J trimming: 0 bases; junction bases outside the gene matches: 5. The V gene's germline CDR1 is SGHNT and CDR2 YYREEE (reference sequence). This CDR3 is CASSSSGQGSGNTIYF. The CDR3 DNA reads as TGTGCCAGCAGCTCGTCTGGACAGGGCTCTGGAAACACCATATATTTT.